What follows are 14 T cell receptor beta chains derived from one specimen sequenced in a study of shared clonotypes between healthy human individuals. Method: immunoSEQ multiplex PCR; TCRdb's copy keeps in-frame clones and lacks some. There are some 480,000 clones in the sample; approximately 79% occur only once, and roughly 12% lies in the top ten. Input material: PBMCs. The receptors were gathered from a middle-aged woman in good health. Some clones in this sample may be carry-over from other donors' samples.

The chain combines TRBV6-5 with TRBJ2-5; the match to TRBD2 covers 7 bases. J lost 7 bases, V lost 8 bases, and 16 bases had no gene match. The CDR3 is 15 residues long. CDR1 and CDR2 (germline): MNHEY, SVGAGI. The CDR3 DNA is TGTGCCAGCTCCCATCTAAGGGCGGGAGAATGGACCCAGTACTTC. Protein: CASSHLRAGEWTQYF.

The chain carries TRBV27 and TRBJ2-6; a possible D gene is TRBD1 (6 bases). In germline, CDR1 is MNHEY, CDR2 SMNVEV (reference sequence). CDR3 length: 17 residues. V was pared by 6 bases and J by 2 bases, with 17 bases between. CDR3 sequence (DNA): TGTGCCAGCAGAGGTACAGGGAATGCACCTGGGGCCAACGTCCTGACTTTC. It translates to CASRGTGNAPGANVLTF.

The rearrangement links TRBV4-3 to TRBJ2-1, with TRBD2 identical over 10 bases. Germline values: CDR1 LGHNA, CDR2 YSLEER. The CDR3 totals 16 residues. Losses at the gene ends were 0 bases for V and 8 bases for J; bases not matched to a gene: 7. In DNA, the CDR3 is TGCGCCAGCAGCCAAGAGTTTCTAGCGGGAGTCCATGAGCAGTTCTTC. This gives the protein CASSQEFLAGVHEQFF.

This chain links TRBV5-1 with TRBJ1-2; tentative D call: TRBD1 (6 bases). CDR1 is SGHRS and CDR2 is YFSETQ in the germline V gene. The CDR3 is made up of 14 amino acids. Between the trimmed V and J ends, which lost 2 bases and 6 bases, there was a span of 14 bases. DNA of the CDR3: TGCGCCAGCAGCTTAGGGGGGCTGAGTGATGGCTACACCTTC. Its translation is CASSLGGLSDGYTF.

The table lists this clone with many counts. The sample has other DNA sequences that encode this CDR3 too. The chain carries TRBV5-1 and TRBJ2-7, with D tentatively TRBD2 (5 bases). The CDR3 is made up of 13 amino acids. Per the germline V gene, CDR1 is SGHRS and CDR2 is YFSETQ. V lost 0 bases and J lost 3, with 7 bases in between. The CDR3 reads CASSLERGYEQYF. DNA for the CDR3: TGCGCCAGCAGCTTGGAACGGGGCTACGAGCAGTACTTC. The full variable domain, its missing parts supplied by reference TRBV5-1 and TRBJ2-7, is KAGVTQTPRYLIKTRGQQVTLSCSPISGHRSVSWYQQTPGQGLQFLFEYFSETQRNKGNFPGRFSGRQFSNSRSEMNVSTLELGDSALYLCASSLERGYEQYFGPGTRLTVT.

The chain joins TRBV11-2 to TRBJ1-1; D uncertain. CDR1 and CDR2 from the germline V gene are SGHAT and FQNNGV. V was clipped by 1 base and J by 8 bases, with 11 bases between them. This CDR3 has 13 residues. The chain's CDR3 is CASSLGVQIEAFF. The CDR3 DNA sequence: TGTGCCAGCAGCTTAGGTGTACAGATAGAAGCTTTCTTT. The whole variable domain, filled in from reference TRBV11-2 and TRBJ1-1, reads EAGVAQSPRYKIIEKRQSVAFWCNPISGHATLYWYQQILGQGPKLLIQFQNNGVVDDSQLPKDRFSAERLKGVDSTLKIQPAKLEDSAVYLCASSLGVQIEAFFGQGTRLTVV.

This sequence joins TRBV27 and TRBJ2-1, with 15 bases aligning to TRBD2. The germline V gene has CDR1 MNHEY and CDR2 SMNVEV (reference sequence). The CDR3 is 16 amino acids. Trimming cost V 7 bases and J 9 bases; bases outside gene matches: 10. CDR3 DNA sequence: TGTGCCAGCACGAACCCGGGACTAGCGGGAGGACCTGAGCAGTTCTTC. Amino acids: CASTNPGLAGGPEQFF.

The gene calls are TRBV29-1 and TRBJ2-3, with D perhaps matching TRBD2 (6 bases). The CDR3 has 12 amino acids. V was shortened by 2 bases and J by 14 bases, with 17 bases between the two germline ends. Germline V gives CDR1 SQVTM, CDR2 ANQGSEA. CDR3 DNA: TGCAGCGTTGAAACGGGAGACCCCCGGCGGTATTTT. Protein sequence: CSVETGDPRRYF.

The V and J genes are TRBV2 and TRBJ1-5; D may be TRBD1 (6 bases). The germline V gene has CDR1 SNHLY and CDR2 FYNNEI. This CDR3 comprises 13 residues. V lost 7 bases and J 3 bases, leaving 10 bases between the germline ends. This CDR3 is CASNRAINQPQHF. The CDR3 DNA is TGTGCCAGCAACAGGGCTATCAATCAGCCCCAGCATTTT.

The chain is built from TRBV19 and TRBJ2-5; 7 nucleotides agree with TRBD2. V shed 5 bases, J shed 2 bases, and the junction held 5 bases outside the gene matches. The CDR3 loop spans 14 amino acids. CDR1 is LNHDA and CDR2 is SQIVND in the germline V gene (reference sequence). The CDR3 reads CASSLTSAQETQYF. The DNA for the CDR3 is TGTGCCAGTAGTCTAACTAGCGCTCAAGAGACCCAGTACTTC.

V and J are TRBV4-2 and TRBJ2-7; D might be TRBD1 (7 bases). Per the germline V gene, CDR1 is LGHNA and CDR2 is YNFKEQ. The V and J ends lost 3 bases and 0 bases respectively, with 15 bases between them. This CDR3 spans 16 amino acids. DNA for the CDR3: TGTGCCAGCAGCCACAGCAGGGGGGTAAGCTCCTACGAGCAGTACTTC. Translating it yields CASSHSRGVSSYEQYF.

This chain uses TRBV7-9 with TRBJ1-5, with D possibly TRBD1 on 6 matching bases. V was pared by 5 bases and J by 6 bases, with 11 bases between. This CDR3 has 13 residues. Germline-derived CDR1 and CDR2 are SEHNR and FQNEAQ (reference sequence). CDR3 amino acids: CASSTQGTQPQHF. CDR3 bases: TGTGCCAGCAGCACACAGGGAACTCAGCCCCAGCATTTT.

The count of this clone is one. The chain recombines TRBV14 with TRBJ1-1; D not resolved. Germline CDR1 reads SGHDN; CDR2 reads FVKESK. This CDR3 contains 14 residues. The germline V and J ends were trimmed by 4 bases and 8 bases, with 17 bases remaining between them. The CDR3 reads CASSLFGSRVEAFF. Written as DNA, the CDR3 is TGTGCCAGCAGCCTCTTTGGTTCTAGAGTGGAAGCTTTCTTT.

The chain is built from TRBV6-1 and TRBJ1-2; 9 positions agree with TRBD1. Germline V gives CDR1 MNHNS, CDR2 SASEGT. This CDR3 spans 17 amino acids. V lost 2 bases, J lost 4 bases, and 11 bases stayed unmatched. In DNA form, the CDR3 reads TGTGCCAGCAGTGAAAGTTTTTGGGACAGGGCTACCTATGGCTACACCTTC. It specifies CASSESFWDRATYGYTF.